This T cell receptor beta chain was sequenced in a study of beta chain features in type 1 diabetes. Overall study: Healthy donors and patients showed comparable age, gender and cell yields. Whole-study findings and limits: These data did not resolve whether HLA type affects TCRB rearrangement. Type 1 diabetes patients had TCRB CDR3s that were shorter (moderately but significantly so) in all four CD4+ subsets.

The investigators reverse transcribed all of the isolated RNA, so they sequenced expressed TCRB transcripts. Data came from immunoSEQ multiplex PCR; TCRdb stores just in-frame clones and leaves some out. The sample yields 200,000 to 300,000 clones, 11% seen once. The table lists this clone with a few counts. Its antigen is still unknown. This CDR3 spans 15 amino acids. The germline CDR1 and CDR2 sequences are MNHEY and SVGAGI. J was trimmed by 3 bases and V by 2 bases; bases with no gene match: 3. It was one heparinised blood draw, averaging about 110 mL, that each donor gave. The TCR originated in a man aged 25 to 40 with type 1 diabetes. The sequencing input was naive CD4+ T cells from blood. This chain links TRBV6-5 with TRBJ2-1, with TRBD2 matching over 8 bases. The CDR3 DNA sequence: TGTGCCAGCAGTTACGGGCTAGCGGGCTACAATGAGCAGTTCTTC. This encodes CASSYGLAGYNEQFF.